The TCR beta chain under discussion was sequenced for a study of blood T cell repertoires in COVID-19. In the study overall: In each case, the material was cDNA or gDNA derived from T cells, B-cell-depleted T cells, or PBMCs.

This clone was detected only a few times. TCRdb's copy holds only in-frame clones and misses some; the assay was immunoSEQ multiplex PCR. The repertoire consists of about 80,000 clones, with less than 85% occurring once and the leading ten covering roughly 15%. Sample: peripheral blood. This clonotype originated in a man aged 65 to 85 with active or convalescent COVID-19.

CDR3 amino acids: CASSIFETNNYGYTF. In DNA form, the CDR3 reads TGTGCCAGTAGTATCTTCGAGACAAACAACTATGGCTACACCTTC. V usage is TRBV19 and J usage is TRBJ1-2; D gene ambiguous. Germline lookup yields CDR1 LNHDA and CDR2 SQIVND (reference sequence). V was pared by 3 bases and J by 2 bases, with 13 bases between. This CDR3 is 15 amino acids long.